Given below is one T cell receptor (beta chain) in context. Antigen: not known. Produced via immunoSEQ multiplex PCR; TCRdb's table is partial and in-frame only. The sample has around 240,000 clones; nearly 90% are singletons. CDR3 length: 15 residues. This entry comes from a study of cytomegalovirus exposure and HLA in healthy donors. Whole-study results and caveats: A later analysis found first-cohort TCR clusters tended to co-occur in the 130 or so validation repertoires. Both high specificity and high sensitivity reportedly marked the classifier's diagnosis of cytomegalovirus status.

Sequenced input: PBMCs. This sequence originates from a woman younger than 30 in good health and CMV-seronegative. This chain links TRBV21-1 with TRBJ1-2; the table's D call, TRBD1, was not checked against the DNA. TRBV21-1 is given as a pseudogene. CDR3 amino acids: CASSPTGRGLDGYTF. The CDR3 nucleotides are TGTGCCAGCAGCCCCACGGGAAGGGGGCTGGATGGCTACACCTTC.